This T cell receptor (beta chain) stems from a study of OX40 agonist ivuxolimab in advanced cancers. As for the study in general: Among those treated, three patients had partial responses, one with hepatocellular carcinoma and two with cutaneous melanoma. General study findings and limits: At 0.1-3.0 mg/kg, partial responders had clonal expansion among the lowest observed.

Blood specimens came from baseline, cycle 4 day 1, and cycle 7 day 1. Using immunoSEQ multiplex PCR, the repertoire was profiled, and TCRdb retains in-frame clones only, with some absent. The table records some 60,000 clones, about 90% of them present only once. Points on this clone: The target antigen is unknown.

The CDR3 is 13 residues long. Germline assignment: CDR1 ENHRY and CDR2 SYGVKD. V lost 2 bases to trimming and J lost 12 bases, with 16 bases between them. Sample: CD4+ or CD8+ T cells sorted from blood, taken in a trial of the OX40 agonist ivuxolimab. The clonotype originates from an adult with an advanced solid tumor such as melanoma, head and neck, liver or kidney cancer. The V call is TRBV10-3, the J call TRBJ1-1; D is possibly TRBD1 (5 bases). CDR3 sequence reads: CAISEPGRRVTFF. The DNA of the CDR3 is TGTGCCATCAGTGAGCCAGGGAGACGCGTAACTTTCTTT.